This T cell receptor beta chain is drawn from a study of vaccination and CD4 T cells after COVID-19. Background on the study: The makeup of the convalescents was six males and four females, two of them Hispanic. For post-vaccine samples, collection took place a median roughly 72 days after dose two, ranging from 14 to 241.

This CDR3 comprises 17 residues. V lost 5 bases and J 5 bases, leaving 24 bases between the germline ends. Per the germline V gene, CDR1 is MNHEY and CDR2 is SMNVEV (reference sequence). Study conclusions and caveats: The analysis of convalescent patients involved relatively few individuals and lacked early post-infection timepoints.

Time point: late sampling 161 to 241 days after vaccination in a few convalescent patients. TCRdb independently ran MiXCR on the PCR reads; one entry per CDR3 protein. Here the sample spans roughly 28,000 distinct CDR3 sequences, 50% being singletons. This clonotype has more than one count but fewer than ten. Antigen specificity is unknown. The source material was CD4+ T cells from blood, sampled about 7 months after SARS-CoV-2 vaccination. The chain links TRBV27 to TRBJ1-2, with D unclear. This receptor was obtained from a human donor who had recovered from COVID-19. CDR3 nucleotides: TGTGCCAGCAGTCACCGACCCACTCATCGTCCCGCATATGGCTACACCTTC. Its protein product is CASSHRPTHRPAYGYTF.